The rows below give T cell receptor beta chains drawn from one sample of a study of cytomegalovirus exposure and HLA in healthy donors. TCRdb keeps only in-frame clones here, not all; method: immunoSEQ multiplex PCR. The data show roughly 100,000 clones, more than 70% seen once. The sequencing sample was made of PBMCs. The receptor set was obtained from a male donor in good health and CMV-seropositive. CDR3s include the opening cysteine and the closing phenylalanine or tryptophan.

v_call cdr3_length cdr3_aa
TRBV28 12 CASRQGTYGYTF
TRBV4-3 15 CASSQEHRLNTEAFF
TRBV7-2 15 CASSLAGLRYNEQFF
TRBV12-2 16 CASRPFSGTKPYEQYF
TRBV15 14 CATSRDFPQVEQFF
TRBV15 15 CATSRDRTGAYGYTF
TRBV5-1 17 CASSLQGVASGANVLTF
TRBV30 11 CAWTQSYEQYF
TRBV9 15 CASSLLPGVGEKLFF
TRBV7-3 14 CASSANQRGDTQYF
TRBV11-2 11 CASGVYNEQFF
TRBV5-6 16 CASSLSTDPNTGELFF
TRBV2 13 CATLPRTYNEQFF
TRBV13 14 CASSYRDRESEQYF
TRBV10-3 14 CAISGQVNSYEQYF
TRBV7-2 14 CASSLTFPGEKLFF
TRBV5-6 15 CASSLDLAGRKTQYF
TRBV28 14 CASSPRGFNTEAFF
TRBV29-1 13 CSVLEGAHYGYTF
TRBV5-1 15 CASSQLMTGGWGYTF
TRBV6-5 15 CASRPPRGPTGELFF
TRBV9 16 CASSVGVAGVRNEQFF
TRBV7-2 16 CASSLLPSMSSYEQYF
TRBV2 15 CASSETGVDTDTQYF
TRBV10-3 16 CAISDQTRGSYNEQFF
TRBV7-6 13 CASSTYPPYEQYF
TRBV5-1 15 CASRRASGRTDTQYF
TRBV5-4 16 CASSLPLAGGLETQYF
TRBV11-1 15 CASSPRTSGYYEQYF
TRBV7-2 16 CASSLSSGQGKNSQYF
TRBV2 14 CASRYRGSGNTIYF
TRBV11-1 14 CASSRDRGIGELFF
TRBV27 14 CASSSRQGGYGYTF
TRBV27 15 CASSLFGGNSYEQYF
TRBV27 16 CASRPKAGGSNTEAFF
TRBV6-6 14 CASSGQGGDEKLFF
TRBV18 12 CASSQIPVEQFF
TRBV5-1 13 CASSRGTGGEQYF
TRBV21-1 18 CASSIRQTGFSGANVLTF
TRBV7-3 15 CASSKGRVATGELFF
TRBV7-2 13 CASRPDNSYEQYF
TRBV2 13 CASSGAKHQPQHF
TRBV7-2 14 CASSLTLRNNEQFF
TRBV4-2 17 CASSQRLAGGGGDEQFF
TRBV5-1 15 CASSEGQGGHNEQFF